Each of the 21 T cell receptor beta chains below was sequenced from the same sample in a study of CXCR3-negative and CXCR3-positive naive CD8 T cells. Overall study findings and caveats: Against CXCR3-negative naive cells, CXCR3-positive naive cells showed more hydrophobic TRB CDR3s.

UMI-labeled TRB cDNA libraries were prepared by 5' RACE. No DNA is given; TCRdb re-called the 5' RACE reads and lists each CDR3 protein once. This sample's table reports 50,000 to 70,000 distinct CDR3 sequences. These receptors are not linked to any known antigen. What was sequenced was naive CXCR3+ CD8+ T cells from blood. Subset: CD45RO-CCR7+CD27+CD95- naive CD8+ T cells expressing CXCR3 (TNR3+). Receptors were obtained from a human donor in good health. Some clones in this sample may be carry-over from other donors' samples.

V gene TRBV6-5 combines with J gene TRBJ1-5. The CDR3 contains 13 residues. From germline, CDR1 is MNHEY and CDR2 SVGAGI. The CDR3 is CASTRGSNQPQHF.

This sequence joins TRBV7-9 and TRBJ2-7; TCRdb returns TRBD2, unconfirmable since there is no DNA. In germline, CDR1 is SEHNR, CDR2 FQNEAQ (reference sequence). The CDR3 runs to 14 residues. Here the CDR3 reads CASSLGGLIDEQYF.

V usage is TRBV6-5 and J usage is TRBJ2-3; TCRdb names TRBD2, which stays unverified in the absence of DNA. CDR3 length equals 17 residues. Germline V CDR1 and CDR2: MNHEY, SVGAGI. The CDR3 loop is CARSYNLAGGSTDTQYF.

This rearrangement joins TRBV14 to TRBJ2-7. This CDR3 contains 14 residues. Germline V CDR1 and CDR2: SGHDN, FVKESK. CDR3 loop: CASSPEGFSYEQYF.

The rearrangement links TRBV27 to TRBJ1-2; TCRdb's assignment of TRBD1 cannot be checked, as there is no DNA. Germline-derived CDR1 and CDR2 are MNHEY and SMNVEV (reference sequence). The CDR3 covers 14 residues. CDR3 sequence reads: CASSPRGQGYGYTF.

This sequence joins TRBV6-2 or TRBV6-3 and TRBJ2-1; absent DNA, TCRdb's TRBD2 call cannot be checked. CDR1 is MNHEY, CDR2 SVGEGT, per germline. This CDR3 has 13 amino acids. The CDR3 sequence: CALAGGRYNEQFF.

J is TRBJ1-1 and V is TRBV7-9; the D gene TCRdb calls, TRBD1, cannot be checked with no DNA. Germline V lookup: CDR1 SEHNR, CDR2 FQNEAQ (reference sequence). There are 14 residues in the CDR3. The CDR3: CASSPLVGDTEAFF.

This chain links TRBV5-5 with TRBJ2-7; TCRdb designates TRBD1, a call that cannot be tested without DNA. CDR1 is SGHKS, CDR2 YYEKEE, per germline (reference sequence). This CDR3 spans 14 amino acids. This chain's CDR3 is CASSEPGTGAEQYF.

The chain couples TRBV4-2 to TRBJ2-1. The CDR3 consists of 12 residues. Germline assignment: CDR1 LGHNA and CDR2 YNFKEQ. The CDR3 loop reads CASSQVPGRQFF.

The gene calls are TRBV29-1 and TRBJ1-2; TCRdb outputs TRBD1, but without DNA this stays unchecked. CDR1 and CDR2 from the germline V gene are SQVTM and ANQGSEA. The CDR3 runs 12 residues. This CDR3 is CSVPGQGGGYTF.

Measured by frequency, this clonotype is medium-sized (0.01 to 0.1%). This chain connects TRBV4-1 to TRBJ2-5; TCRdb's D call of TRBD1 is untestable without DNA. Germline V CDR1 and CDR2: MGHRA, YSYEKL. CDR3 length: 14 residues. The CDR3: CASSQRQGAETQYF.

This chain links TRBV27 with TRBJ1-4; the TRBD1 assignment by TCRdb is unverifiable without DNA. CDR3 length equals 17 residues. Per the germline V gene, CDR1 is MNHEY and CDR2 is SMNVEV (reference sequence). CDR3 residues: CASTYRAEEATNEKLFF.

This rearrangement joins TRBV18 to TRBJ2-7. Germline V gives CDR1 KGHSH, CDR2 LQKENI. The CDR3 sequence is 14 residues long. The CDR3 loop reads CASSPSKDDYEQYF.

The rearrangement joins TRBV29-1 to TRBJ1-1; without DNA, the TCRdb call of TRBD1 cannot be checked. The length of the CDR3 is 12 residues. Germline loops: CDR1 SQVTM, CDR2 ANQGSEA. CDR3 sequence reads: CSVEGGNTEAFF. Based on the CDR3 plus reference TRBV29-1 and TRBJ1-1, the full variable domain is SAVISQKPSRDICQRGTSLTIQCQVDSQVTMMFWYRQQPGQSLTLIATANQGSEATYESGFVIDKFPISRPNLTFSTLTVSNMSPEDSSIYLCSVEGGNTEAFFGQGTRLTVV.

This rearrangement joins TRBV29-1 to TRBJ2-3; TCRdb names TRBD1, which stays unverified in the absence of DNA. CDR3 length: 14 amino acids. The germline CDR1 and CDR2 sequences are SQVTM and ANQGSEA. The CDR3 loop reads CSVTGGEGTDTQYF.

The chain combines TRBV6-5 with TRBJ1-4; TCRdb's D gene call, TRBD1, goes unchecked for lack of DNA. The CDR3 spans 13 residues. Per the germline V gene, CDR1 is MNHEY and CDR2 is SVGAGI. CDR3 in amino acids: CASKQAVNEKLFF.

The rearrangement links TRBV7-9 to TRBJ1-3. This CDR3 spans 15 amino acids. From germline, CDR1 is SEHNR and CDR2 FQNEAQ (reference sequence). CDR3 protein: CASSPGLSSGNTIYF.

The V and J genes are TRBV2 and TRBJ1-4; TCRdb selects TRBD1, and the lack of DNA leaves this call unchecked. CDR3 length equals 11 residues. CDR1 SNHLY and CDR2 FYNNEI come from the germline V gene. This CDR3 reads CASSGQDRFYF. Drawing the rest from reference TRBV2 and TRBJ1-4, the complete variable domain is EPEVTQTPSHQVTQMGQEVILRCVPISNHLYFYWYRQILGQKVEFLVSFYNNEISEKSEIFDDQFSVERPDGSNFTLKIRSTKLEDSAMYFCASSGQDRFYFGSGTQLSVL.

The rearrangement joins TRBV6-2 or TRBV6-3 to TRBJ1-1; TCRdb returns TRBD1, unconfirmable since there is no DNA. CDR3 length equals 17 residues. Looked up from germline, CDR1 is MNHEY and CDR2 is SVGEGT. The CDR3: CASSYDWTGGRNTEAFF.

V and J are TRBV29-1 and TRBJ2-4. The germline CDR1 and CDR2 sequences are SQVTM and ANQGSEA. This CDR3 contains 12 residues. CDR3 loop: CSVKVVGNIQYF.

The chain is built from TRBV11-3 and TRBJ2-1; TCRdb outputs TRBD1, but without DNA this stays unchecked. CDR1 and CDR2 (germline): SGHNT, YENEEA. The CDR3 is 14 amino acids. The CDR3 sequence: CASSSSGQGSEQFF.